Shown below are 30 T cell receptor beta chains from a single sample sequenced in a study of graft-versus-host responses after intestinal transplantation. Method: immunoSEQ multiplex PCR; TCRdb's copy keeps in-frame clones and lacks some. The table includes approximately 97,000 clones, around 90% detected once. No antigens are known for them. This sample comprised unstimulated CD8+ T cells sorted from spleen or lymph node cells, obtained before transplant. The receptors come from a human donor who was the organ donor for an intestinal transplant.

J is TRBJ1-1 and V is TRBV6-5, with D hard to call. CDR1 and CDR2 (germline): MNHEY, SVGAGI. V was trimmed by 6 bases and J by 1 base, leaving 9 bases between them. This CDR3 has 13 residues. CDR3 amino acids: CASRPPGNTEAFF. In nucleotides, the CDR3 is TGTGCCAGCAGGCCTCCAGGGAACACTGAAGCTTTCTTT.

This chain links TRBV13 with TRBJ1-2, with 12 bases matching TRBD1. Trimming took 5 bases from V and 0 from J; bases not matched to a gene: 7. The CDR3 totals 17 residues. The germline V gene has CDR1 PRHDT and CDR2 FYEKMQ (reference sequence). In DNA form, the CDR3 reads TGTGCCAGCAGCCCCGGGACAGGGGGCGCTTCTAACTATGGCTACACCTTC. It encodes CASSPGTGGASNYGYTF.

The chain uses TRBV2 and TRBJ2-3; 7 nucleotides line up with TRBD1. This CDR3 region has 15 residues. CDR1 is SNHLY, CDR2 FYNNEI, per germline. J was trimmed by 3 bases and V by 8 bases; bases with no gene match: 11. The CDR3 sequence is CASQEGAKSTDTQYF. In DNA, the CDR3 is TGTGCCAGCCAAGAGGGGGCGAAGAGTACAGATACGCAGTATTTT.

The V gene is TRBV19, the J gene TRBJ2-7; D may be TRBD1 (6 bases). Germline V gene data show CDR1 as LNHDA and CDR2 as SQIVND (reference sequence). This CDR3 has 15 amino acids. With 2 bases removed from V and 4 bases from J, the gap between germline ends came to 15 bases. CDR3 protein: CASSISQGRQYEQYF. The CDR3 bases are TGTGCCAGTAGTATATCCCAGGGGCGTCAATACGAGCAGTACTTC.

This rearrangement joins TRBV15 to TRBJ2-1; a weak D match, TRBD2 (5 bases). The CDR3 has 14 residues. V was clipped by 0 bases and J by 4 bases, with 7 bases between them. Germline V gene lookup returns CDR1 LNHNV and CDR2 YYDKDF (reference sequence). CDR3 amino acids: CATSRDSGYNEQFF. The CDR3 DNA reads TGTGCCACCAGCAGAGACAGCGGATACAATGAGCAGTTCTTC.

The chain links TRBV2 to TRBJ1-1; 9 positions agree with TRBD1. V gave up 5 bases and J gave up 4 bases; unmatched junction bases: 14. The CDR3 length is 17 residues. The V gene's germline CDR1 is SNHLY and CDR2 FYNNEI. CDR3: CASSSDRGDSESTEAFF. The CDR3 bases are TGTGCCAGCAGTAGCGACAGGGGGGATAGTGAGTCCACTGAAGCTTTCTTT.

This clone came up a few times. The J gene is TRBJ1-2, the V gene TRBV10-3; 7 nucleotides line up with TRBD1. There are 15 residues in the CDR3. CDR1 is ENHRY and CDR2 is SYGVKD in the germline V gene. The V segment lost 6 bases and the J segment 4 bases; nucleotides outside the gene matches: 11. CDR3 coding DNA: TGTGCCATCAGGAAATCCCGGGACAGATTCTATGGCTACACCTTC. Protein: CAIRKSRDRFYGYTF.

The chain links TRBV2 to TRBJ1-4; D might be TRBD1 (5 bases). The CDR3 consists of 13 residues. Deletions cut 4 bases from V and 8 bases from J, with 11 bases between. The germline gives CDR1 SNHLY, CDR2 FYNNEI. The CDR3 bases are TGTGCCAGCAGTGGGGGGGATCAAGAAAAACTGTTTTTT. Protein: CASSGGDQEKLFF.

The V call is TRBV11-2, the J call TRBJ1-1; TRBD1 matches 11 bases. The junction had 11 bases not matched to a gene; V was cut back by 5 bases and J by 3 bases. The V gene's germline CDR1 is SGHAT and CDR2 FQNNGV. This CDR3 has 17 residues. CDR3 protein: CASSLLPGQGADTEAFF. The CDR3, as DNA: TGTGCCAGCAGCCTCCTCCCAGGACAGGGGGCGGACACTGAAGCTTTCTTT.

The gene calls are TRBV28 and TRBJ2-5, with D possibly matching TRBD1 (6 bases). The CDR3 sequence is 17 residues long. Trimming pared 2 bases from V and 2 bases from J, leaving 18 bases between. CDR1 and CDR2 (germline): MDHEN, SYDVKM. The CDR3 sequence: CASSLKVLDRTQETQYF. In DNA, the CDR3 is TGTGCCAGCAGTTTAAAGGTCTTGGACAGAACTCAAGAGACCCAGTACTTC.

This clone has a single count. V is TRBV5-1 and J is TRBJ1-2, with D uncertain. Germline CDR1 is SGHRS and CDR2 is YFSETQ. With 0 bases removed from V and 2 bases from J, the gap between germline ends came to 5 bases. This CDR3 has 13 residues. The CDR3 region has the DNA TGCGCCAGCAGCTTGGCCGGGAACTATGGCTACACCTTC. Encoded protein: CASSLAGNYGYTF.

The CDR3 DNA is TGCGCCAGCAGCGCTCGGTCCATTCGCGGGAGTTACTACGAGCAGTACTTC. It translates to CASSARSIRGSYYEQYF. This chain joins TRBV10-2 and TRBJ2-7; the match to TRBD2 covers 7 bases. CDR1 is WSHSY and CDR2 is SAAADI in the germline V gene. This CDR3 comprises 17 residues. With 6 bases clipped from V and 3 bases from J, the junction kept 17 bases outside the gene matches.

V is TRBV5-1 and J is TRBJ1-1, with TRBD1 matching 8 bases. V was clipped by 0 bases and J by 10 bases; unmatched bases: 5. CDR1 SGHRS and CDR2 YFSETQ come from the germline V gene. This CDR3 contains 13 residues. CDR3 coding DNA: TGCGCCAGCAGCTTGGGGACAGGGTTGGGAGCTTTCTTT. It encodes CASSLGTGLGAFF.

This chain links TRBV9 with TRBJ2-7; 9 bases agree with TRBD2. V shed 0 bases and J 3 bases; nucleotides not matched to a gene: 4. Germline V gives CDR1 SGDLS, CDR2 YYNGEE. The CDR3 is made up of 15 amino acids. In nucleotides, the CDR3 is TGTGCCAGCAGCGTAGGTTCTAGCGGGGTCTACGAGCAGTACTTC. Translation gives CASSVGSSGVYEQYF.

The gene calls are TRBV5-6 and TRBJ1-2; D is unclear. Trimming pared 0 bases from V and 3 bases from J, leaving 9 bases between. Germline V gene data show CDR1 as SGHDT and CDR2 as YYEEEE. The CDR3 covers 14 residues. This CDR3 is CASSLAGNHYGYTF. The CDR3 nucleotides read TGTGCCAGCAGCTTGGCCGGGAACCACTATGGCTACACCTTC.

The rearrangement joins TRBV5-1 to TRBJ2-1, with no clear D. CDR3 length equals 18 residues. The germline V gene encodes CDR1 SGHRS and CDR2 YFSETQ. The V end was cut by 1 base, the J end by 5 bases, with 22 bases between. Written as DNA, the CDR3 is TGCGCCAGCAGCTTGAAATTGGCTCGACTTCAGTGGGACAATGAGCAGTTCTTC. It specifies CASSLKLARLQWDNEQFF.

This clone was counted between two and nine times. This chain uses TRBV4-2 with TRBJ1-2; the D is unclear. CDR1 is LGHNA and CDR2 is YNFKEQ in the germline V gene. The ends were cut back, 4 bases at V and 8 bases at J, with 14 bases in the middle. This CDR3 is 13 amino acids long. The CDR3 region has the DNA TGTGCCAGCAGCCGAAAGCGAAGAAACGGCTACACCTTC. It codes for CASSRKRRNGYTF.

V is TRBV5-1 and J is TRBJ2-1; D is ambiguous. The germline CDR1 and CDR2 sequences are SGHRS and YFSETQ. The CDR3 extends over 12 amino acids. Trimming removed 4 bases at V and 6 bases at J, with 8 bases between. The CDR3 nucleotides are TGCGCCAGCAGCACTGATCTCAATGAGCAGTTCTTC. Translated: CASSTDLNEQFF.

The chain combines TRBV10-1 with TRBJ2-7; tentatively, D is TRBD1 (6 bases). The CDR3 extends over 17 amino acids. The germline V gene encodes CDR1 WNHNN and CDR2 SYGVQD (reference sequence). The germline V and J ends were trimmed by 3 bases and 7 bases, with 25 bases remaining between them. The CDR3 nucleotides are TGCGCCAGCAGTGATAATAGGCGGACAGCCAAAGCAGGTGAGCAGTACTTC. This gives the protein CASSDNRRTAKAGEQYF.

This clone was seen only once. The gene calls are TRBV2 and TRBJ1-1; 7 bases line up with TRBD1. Trimming removed 6 bases from V and 7 bases from J; junction bases left unmatched: 11. The CDR3 runs to 14 residues. Looked up from germline, CDR1 is SNHLY and CDR2 is FYNNEI. The CDR3 bases are TGTGCCAGCAGGGATATGGGACAGACACTTGAAGCTTTCTTT. Encoded protein: CASRDMGQTLEAFF.

The V and J genes are TRBV4-1 and TRBJ1-6, with a tentative D call TRBD1 (5 bases). The V and J ends lost 0 bases and 9 bases respectively, with 27 bases between them. The CDR3 contains 20 residues. CDR1 is MGHRA, CDR2 YSYEKL, per germline. The CDR3: CASSQEGGESLWGSGSPLHF. The DNA of the CDR3 is TGCGCCAGCAGCCAAGAGGGGGGGGAGAGTTTGTGGGGATCGGGTTCACCCCTCCACTTT.

The genes are TRBV7-2 and TRBJ2-7; 7 bases line up with TRBD2. The CDR3 length is 14 residues. J was trimmed by 7 bases and V by 4 bases; bases with no gene match: 10. Germline CDR1 SGHTA, CDR2 FQGNSA. In DNA form, the CDR3 reads TGTGCCAGCAGCTGGGGCGGGGGATGGGATGAGCAGTACTTC. Protein: CASSWGGGWDEQYF.

The V and J genes are TRBV5-1 and TRBJ1-1; D unresolved. Germline-derived CDR1 and CDR2 are SGHRS and YFSETQ. The V gene lost 0 bases and the J gene lost 4 bases, with 10 bases spanning the gap. This CDR3 has 14 residues. The CDR3 DNA follows: TGCGCCAGCAGCTTGGTTCTCCCCGGCACTGAAGCTTTCTTT. Protein sequence: CASSLVLPGTEAFF.

The CDR3 DNA follows: TGCGCCAGCAGCCAAGATCAGGGGGCTCAATTCCAGTTCTTC. This sequence encodes CASSQDQGAQFQFF. The V gene is TRBV4-1, the J gene TRBJ2-1; 8 bases are shared with TRBD1. This CDR3 region has 14 residues. After removal of 0 bases from V and 13 bases from J, the junction contained 8 bases not matched to a gene. Germline CDR1 MGHRA, CDR2 YSYEKL.

V and J are TRBV28 and TRBJ2-7, with 12 bases that match TRBD2. CDR3 length: 15 amino acids. Trimming took 8 bases from V and 5 from J; bases not matched to a gene: 10. Germline V gene sequence: CDR1 MDHEN, CDR2 SYDVKM. The DNA for the CDR3 is TGTGCCAGCCAGGGGGCGACTAGCGGGAGACACGAGCAGTACTTC. Translation gives CASQGATSGRHEQYF.

CDR3 DNA: TGTGCCTGGAGTCTTGGGCAAATAAACACCGGGGAGCTGTTTTTT. Its translation: CAWSLGQINTGELFF. The chain is built from TRBV30 and TRBJ2-2; D unresolved. Between the trimmed V and J ends, which lost 2 bases and 2 bases, there was a span of 12 bases. Germline-derived CDR1 and CDR2 are GTSNPN and SVGIG (reference sequence). The CDR3 runs 15 residues.

In its sample, this clone was seen once. This chain links TRBV5-4 with TRBJ2-5; 8 positions agree with TRBD2. There are 14 residues in the CDR3. In germline, CDR1 is SGHNT, CDR2 YYREEE (reference sequence). J was trimmed by 2 bases and V by 4 bases; bases with no gene match: 4. For the CDR3, the DNA is TGTGCCAGCAGCCAGACGGGGGGGCAAGAGACCCAGTACTTC. This translates into CASSQTGGQETQYF.

The chain is built from TRBV28 and TRBJ2-7; weak D call: TRBD2 (5 bases). Per germline, CDR1 MDHEN and CDR2 SYDVKM. CDR3 size: 14 residues. Trimming cost V 7 bases and J 5 bases, with 18 bases left between them. The CDR3 DNA is TGTGCCAGCACCACTAGGGATCTTCTCCACGAGCAGTACTTC. Its translation: CASTTRDLLHEQYF.

In its sample, this clone was seen a few times. The chain employs TRBV2 and TRBJ1-1; no definite D call. Germline assignment: CDR1 SNHLY and CDR2 FYNNEI. With 1 base removed from V and 7 bases from J, the gap between germline ends came to 4 bases. The CDR3 runs 11 residues. This chain's CDR3 is CASSEGLEAFF. The CDR3 coding sequence is TGTGCCAGCAGTGAAGGGCTTGAAGCTTTCTTT.

This chain links TRBV19 with TRBJ1-5; TRBD1 agrees at 9 bases. Unmatched junction bases numbered 6, after V lost 1 base and J lost 2 bases. The germline CDR1 and CDR2 sequences are LNHDA and SQIVND (reference sequence). The CDR3 runs 17 residues. The CDR3 nucleotides read TGTGCCAGTAGTATAGTAGGGACAGGGCGAGGCAATCAGCCCCAGCATTTT. As protein: CASSIVGTGRGNQPQHF.